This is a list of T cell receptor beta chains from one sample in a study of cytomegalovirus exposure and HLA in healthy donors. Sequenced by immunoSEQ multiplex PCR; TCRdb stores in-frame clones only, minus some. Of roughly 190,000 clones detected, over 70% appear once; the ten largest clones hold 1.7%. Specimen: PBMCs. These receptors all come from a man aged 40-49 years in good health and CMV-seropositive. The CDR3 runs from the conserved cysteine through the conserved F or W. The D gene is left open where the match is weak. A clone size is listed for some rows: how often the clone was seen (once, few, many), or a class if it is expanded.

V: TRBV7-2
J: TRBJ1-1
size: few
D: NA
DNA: TGTGCCAGCAGCGTGGTCACGAGCACTGAAGCTTTCTTT
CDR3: CASSVVTSTEAFF

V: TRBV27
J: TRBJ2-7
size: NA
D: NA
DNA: TGTGCCAGCAGTTTAAACAGGCCTTCCGCCTACGAGCAGTACTTC
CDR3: CASSLNRPSAYEQYF

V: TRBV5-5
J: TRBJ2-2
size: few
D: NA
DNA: TGTGCCAGCGCCCCAGTGAACACCGGGGAGCTGTTTTTT
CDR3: CASAPVNTGELFF

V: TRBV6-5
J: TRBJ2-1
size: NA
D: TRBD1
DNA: TGTGCCAGCACCAACAGGGGGCTCGGCAATGAGCAGTTCTTC
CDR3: CASTNRGLGNEQFF

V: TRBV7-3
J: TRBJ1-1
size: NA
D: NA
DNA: TGTGCCAGCAGCCCCGGGGGGCCGAGCACTGAAGCTTTCTTT
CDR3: CASSPGGPSTEAFF

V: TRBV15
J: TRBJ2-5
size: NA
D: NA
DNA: TGTGCCACCAGTCTAGAGGCAGGGCGCTTCCAAGAGACCCAGTACTTC
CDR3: CATSLEAGRFQETQYF

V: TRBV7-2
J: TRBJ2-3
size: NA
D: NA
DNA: TGTGCCAGCAGCTTAGGCTTAGCGGCTAGCACAGATACGCAGTATTTT
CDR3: CASSLGLAASTDTQYF

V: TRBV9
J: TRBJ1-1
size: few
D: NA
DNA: TGTGCCAGCAGCCCCGCAGGTACCGTGAACACTGAAGCTTTCTTT
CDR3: CASSPAGTVNTEAFF

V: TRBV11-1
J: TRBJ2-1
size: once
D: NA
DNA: TGTGCCAGCAGCTTAAATCAGGACAATGAGCAGTTCTTC
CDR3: CASSLNQDNEQFF

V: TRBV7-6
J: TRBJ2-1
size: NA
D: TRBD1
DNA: TGTGCCAGCAGCACAAGACAGGGGGCAGTGAATGAGCAGTTCTTC
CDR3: CASSTRQGAVNEQFF

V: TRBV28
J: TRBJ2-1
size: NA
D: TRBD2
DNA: TGTGCCAGCAGTTTACCCCTAGCGGGGGGCAATGAGCAGTTCTTC
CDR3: CASSLPLAGGNEQFF

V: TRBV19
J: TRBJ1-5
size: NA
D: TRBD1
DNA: TGTGCCAGTAGTATGGTTCGAGACAGGGGGGATCAGCCCCAGCATTTT
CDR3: CASSMVRDRGDQPQHF

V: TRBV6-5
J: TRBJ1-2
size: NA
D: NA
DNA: TGTGCCAGCAGCTTAGGGTCGGGGTACTACACCTTC
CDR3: CASSLGSGYYTF

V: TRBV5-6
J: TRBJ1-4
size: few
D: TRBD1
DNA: TGTGCCAGCAGCTTTACCGGGACAGGGGGGGAAAAACTGTTTTTT
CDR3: CASSFTGTGGEKLFF

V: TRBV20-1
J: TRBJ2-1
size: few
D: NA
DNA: TGCAGTGCTAGCCCGGTCAATGAGCAGTTCTTC
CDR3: CSASPVNEQFF

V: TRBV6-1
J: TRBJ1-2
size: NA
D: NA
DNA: TGTGCCAGCAGTGAGACAGGAGCAGCTAACTATGGCTACACCTTC
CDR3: CASSETGAANYGYTF

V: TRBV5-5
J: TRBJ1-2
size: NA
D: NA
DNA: TGTGCCAGCAGCTTGAGTCCGGGATCCTATGGCTACACCTTC
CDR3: CASSLSPGSYGYTF

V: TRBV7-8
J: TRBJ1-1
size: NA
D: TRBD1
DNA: TGTGCCAGCATCCCTTACGGGGGACAGGGGGCAACTGAAGCTTTCTTT
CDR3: CASIPYGGQGATEAFF

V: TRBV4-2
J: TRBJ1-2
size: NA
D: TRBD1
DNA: TGTGCCAGCAGCCAAGAAGGACAGGCCCTCTATGGCTACACCTTC
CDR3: CASSQEGQALYGYTF

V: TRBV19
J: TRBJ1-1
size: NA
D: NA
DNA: TGTGCCAGTAGTGTTGACCGGTGGAGAACTGAAGCTTTCTTT
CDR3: CASSVDRWRTEAFF

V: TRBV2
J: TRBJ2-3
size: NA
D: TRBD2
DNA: TGTGCCAGCAGTGCGGGGGGTGCCGGCACAGATACGCAGTATTTT
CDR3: CASSAGGAGTDTQYF

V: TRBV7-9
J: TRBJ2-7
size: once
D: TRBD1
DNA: TGTGCCAGCAGCTTTAATCCGGGGACAGGTCCCCCCGAGCAGTACTTC
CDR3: CASSFNPGTGPPEQYF

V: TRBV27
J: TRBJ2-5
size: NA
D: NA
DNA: TGTGCCAGCAGCCCCGGGTGGAGGGAGACCCAGTACTTC
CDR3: CASSPGWRETQYF

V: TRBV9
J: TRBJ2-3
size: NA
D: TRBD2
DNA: TGTGCCAGCAGCGCCCGGACTAGCGGGAGTGATACGCAGTATTTT
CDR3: CASSARTSGSDTQYF

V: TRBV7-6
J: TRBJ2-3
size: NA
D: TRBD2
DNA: TGTGCCAGCAGCTTACTAGCGGGAGGGCCGGGTAGCACAGATACGCAGTATTTT
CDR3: CASSLLAGGPGSTDTQYF

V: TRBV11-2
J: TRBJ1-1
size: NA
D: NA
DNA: TGTGCCAGCAGCACCGGACTTCCAGGAGCTTTCTTT
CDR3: CASSTGLPGAFF

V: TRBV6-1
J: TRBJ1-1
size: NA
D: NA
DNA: TGTGCCAGCAGTGAAGTTCAAAGCCGAGCCTGGAACACTGAAGCTTTCTTT
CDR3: CASSEVQSRAWNTEAFF

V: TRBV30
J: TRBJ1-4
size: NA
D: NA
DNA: TGTGCCTGGAAGGACACCCTGAGGGAAAAACTGTTTTTT
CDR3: CAWKDTLREKLFF

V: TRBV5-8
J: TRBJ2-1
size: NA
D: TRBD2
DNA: TGTGCCAGCAGCAGCGGACTAGCGGACTGGTTCTCCTACAATGAGCAGTTCTTC
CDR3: CASSSGLADWFSYNEQFF

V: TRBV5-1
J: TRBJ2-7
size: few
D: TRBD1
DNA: TGCGCCAGCAGGTGGGGACAGGGCTACGAGCAGTACTTC
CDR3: CASRWGQGYEQYF

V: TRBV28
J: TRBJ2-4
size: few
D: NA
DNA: TGTGCCAGCAGTACGAGAAGCTTAGCCAAAAACATTCAGTACTTC
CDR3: CASSTRSLAKNIQYF

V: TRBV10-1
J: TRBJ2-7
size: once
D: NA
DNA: TGCGCCAGCAGTGAGTCGATGGGCAGGGGAATCTACGAGCAGTACTTC
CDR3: CASSESMGRGIYEQYF

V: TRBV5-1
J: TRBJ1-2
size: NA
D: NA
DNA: TGCGCCAGCAGCGCCCCTGAGGGGGTCGATGGCTACACCTTC
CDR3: CASSAPEGVDGYTF

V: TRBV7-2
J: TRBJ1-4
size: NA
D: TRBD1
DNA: TGTGCCAGCAGCCGTAGGACAGGGATAAATGAAAAACTGTTTTTT
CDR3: CASSRRTGINEKLFF

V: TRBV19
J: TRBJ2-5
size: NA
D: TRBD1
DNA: TGTGCCAGTAGTATCCGACAGGGGGTCCAGACCCAGTACTTC
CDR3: CASSIRQGVQTQYF

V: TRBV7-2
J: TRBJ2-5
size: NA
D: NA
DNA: TGTGCCAGCAGCCTCCAAGAGACCCAGTACTTC
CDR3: CASSLQETQYF

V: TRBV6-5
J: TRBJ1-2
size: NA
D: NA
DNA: TGTGCCAGCAGGCGGCAGAGTATCTATGGCTACACCTTC
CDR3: CASRRQSIYGYTF

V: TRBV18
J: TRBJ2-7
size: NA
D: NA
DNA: TGTGCCAGCTCACCACCGGGCCCAGGGTCCTACGAGCAGTACTTC
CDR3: CASSPPGPGSYEQYF